The rows below give T cell receptor beta chains drawn from one sample of a study of cytomegalovirus exposure and HLA in healthy donors. Sequencing used immunoSEQ multiplex PCR; TCRdb keeps in-frame clones, though not all of them. The table includes roughly 100,000 clones, roughly three fifths detected once. Specimen: PBMCs. The receptors originated from a man aged 30-40 years in good health and CMV-seropositive. The CDR3 runs from the conserved cysteine through the conserved F or W. Fields, in order: J gene, D gene, V gene, clone size, CDR3 DNA, CDR3 protein. D genes are given only for firm matches. Where a row states a size, it is once, few, many or the class of an expanded clone; other rows omit it.

>TRBJ1-3|NA|TRBV14|once
TGTGCCAGCAGCCAATATCCAAACACCATATATTTT
CASSQYPNTIYF
>TRBJ2-2|TRBD2|TRBV5-1|few
TGCGCCAGCAGCCAGCGGGGGCAACAGGGCACCGGGGAGCTGTTTTTT
CASSQRGQQGTGELFF
>TRBJ2-7|NA|TRBV19|NA
TGTGCCAGTAGTATTCTGGGGGCGAACAGCGAGCAGTACTTC
CASSILGANSEQYF
>TRBJ2-3|NA|TRBV4-1|NA
TGCGCCAGCAGCCAAGAAGTAGCCCCACTAGATACGCAGTATTTT
CASSQEVAPLDTQYF
>TRBJ2-1|TRBD1|TRBV6-6|NA
TGTGCCAGCAGCAAGACAGGGGTGGTCTACAATGAGCAGTTCTTC
CASSKTGVVYNEQFF
>TRBJ2-3|NA|TRBV5-6|once
TGTGCCAGCAGTCAGGGGCCTCCTACTAGCACAGATACGCAGTATTTT
CASSQGPPTSTDTQYF
>TRBJ1-1|NA|TRBV5-1|NA
TGCGCCAGCAGCTGGTCAGTTGAAGCTTTCTTT
CASSWSVEAFF
>TRBJ1-4|NA|TRBV29-1|NA
TGCAGCGTTGCTCTATTTAATGGTGAAAAACTGTTTTTT
CSVALFNGEKLFF
>TRBJ2-3|NA|TRBV5-1|NA
TGCGCCAGTGCGCAAGGACAGTTTACAGATACGCAGTATTTT
CASAQGQFTDTQYF
>TRBJ2-2|NA|TRBV5-1|once
TGCGCCAGCAGCTTGGCAGGCGCAGGCACCGGGGAGCTGTTTTTT
CASSLAGAGTGELFF
>TRBJ1-1|NA|TRBV9|NA
TGTGCCAGCAGCGTAGTCGGGGGAGGCACTGAAGCTTTCTTT
CASSVVGGGTEAFF
>TRBJ1-4|NA|TRBV7-9|few
TGTGCCAGCAGCTCTCCCGTGGGATGGGGGGATGAAAAACTGTTTTTT
CASSSPVGWGDEKLFF
>TRBJ2-1|NA|TRBV9|NA
TGTGCCAGCAGCATCGCCAGTAGGTTCGGGGAGCAGTTCTTC
CASSIASRFGEQFF